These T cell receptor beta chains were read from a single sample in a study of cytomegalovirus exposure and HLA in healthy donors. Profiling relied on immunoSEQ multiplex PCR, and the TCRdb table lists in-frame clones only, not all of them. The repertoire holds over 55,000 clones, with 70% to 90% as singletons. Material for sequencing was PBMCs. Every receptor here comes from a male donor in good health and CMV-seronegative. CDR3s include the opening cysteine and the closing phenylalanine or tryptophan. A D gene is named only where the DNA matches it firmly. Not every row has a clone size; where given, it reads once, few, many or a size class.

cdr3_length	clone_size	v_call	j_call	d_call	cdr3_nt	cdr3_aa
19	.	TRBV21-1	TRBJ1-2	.	TGTGCCAGCAGCAAAACTGAAGGCCCAGGGGCAGCGCTATACTATGGCTACACCTTC	CASSKTEGPGAALYYGYTF
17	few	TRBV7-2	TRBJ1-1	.	TGTGCCAGCAGCTTAGGGGGGGGATTCGTCGGCGGGACTGAAGCTTTCTTT	CASSLGGGFVGGTEAFF
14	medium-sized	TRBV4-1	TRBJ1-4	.	TGCGCCAGCAGCGAAGAGGGAGACGGGGAAAAACTGTTTTTT	CASSEEGDGEKLFF
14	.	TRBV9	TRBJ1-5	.	TGTGCCAGCAGTGCTCAGGGGAGCAATCAGCCCCAGCATTTT	CASSAQGSNQPQHF
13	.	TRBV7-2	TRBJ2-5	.	TGTGCCAGCAGCTTATATGGCGAGGGGGCCCAGTACTTC	CASSLYGEGAQYF
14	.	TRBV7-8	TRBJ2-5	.	TGTGCCAGCAGCATGGGACAACCCAGGGAGACCCAGTACTTC	CASSMGQPRETQYF
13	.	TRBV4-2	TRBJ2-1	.	TGTGCCAGCAGCCCAGGGGTCAGTACCACTCCGTTCTTC	CASSPGVSTTPFF
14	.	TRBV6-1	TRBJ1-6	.	TGTGCCAGCAGTGAACGACAGGCTAATTCACCCCTCCACTTT	CASSERQANSPLHF
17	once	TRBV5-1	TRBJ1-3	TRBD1	TGCGCCAGCAGCTTGGACGACAGGGTAGTATCTGGAAACACCATATATTTT	CASSLDDRVVSGNTIYF
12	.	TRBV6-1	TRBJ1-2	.	TGTGCCAGCAGCGGAGACAGCTATGGCTACACCTTC	CASSGDSYGYTF
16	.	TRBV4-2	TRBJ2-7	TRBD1	TGTGCCAGCAGCCGACTGGGACAGGGATTCTCCTACGAGCAGTACTTC	CASSRLGQGFSYEQYF
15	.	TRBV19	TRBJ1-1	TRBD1	TGTGCCAGTAGTATAACGGGACAGCGCAACACTGAAGCTTTCTTT	CASSITGQRNTEAFF
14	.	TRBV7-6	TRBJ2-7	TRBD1	TGTGCCAGCAGCCGATCCGGGACAGGGCATGAGCAGTACTTC	CASSRSGTGHEQYF
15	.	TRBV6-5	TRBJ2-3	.	TGTGCCAGCAGCGCTGGACCGAGGGGCACAGATACGCAGTATTTT	CASSAGPRGTDTQYF
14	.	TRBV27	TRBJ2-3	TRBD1	TGTGCCAGCGGTGACAGGGTAGAACCAGATACGCAGTATTTT	CASGDRVEPDTQYF
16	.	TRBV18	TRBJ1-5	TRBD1	TGTGCCAGCTCAGAAAGACAGGGGCCTAGCAATCAGCCCCAGCATTTT	CASSERQGPSNQPQHF
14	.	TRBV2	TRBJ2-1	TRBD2	TGTGCCAGCAAGCAGCGGGGGGCAAACAATGAGCAGTTCTTC	CASKQRGANNEQFF
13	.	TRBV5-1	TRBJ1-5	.	TGCGCCAGCAGCTTGGGGCAGGATCAGCCCCAGCATTTT	CASSLGQDQPQHF
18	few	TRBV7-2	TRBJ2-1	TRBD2	TGTGCCAGCAGCCGATTAGCGGGGGCCTTCAGCTCCTACAATGAGCAGTTCTTC	CASSRLAGAFSSYNEQFF
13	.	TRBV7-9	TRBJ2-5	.	TGTGCCAGCAGCATCGACAGGAGGGAGACCCAGTACTTC	CASSIDRRETQYF
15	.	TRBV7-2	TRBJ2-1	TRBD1	TGTGCCAGCAGCCTACCGGGACAGGGGTACAATGAGCAGTTCTTC	CASSLPGQGYNEQFF
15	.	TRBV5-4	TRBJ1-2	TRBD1	TGTGCCAGCAGCTTGATGACAGGGGGCCCACATGGCTACACCTTC	CASSLMTGGPHGYTF
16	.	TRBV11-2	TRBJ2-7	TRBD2	TGTGCCAGCAGCCTACCTCTCACCGGGGGGGCCTACGAGCAGTACTTC	CASSLPLTGGAYEQYF
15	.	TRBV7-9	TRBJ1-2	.	TGTGCCAGCAGCGAACGACAACGGGAGGAGGATGGCTACACCTTC	CASSERQREEDGYTF
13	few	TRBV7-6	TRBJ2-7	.	TGTGCCAGCAGCTCAACAGGTGGCAGCGAGCAGTACTTC	CASSSTGGSEQYF
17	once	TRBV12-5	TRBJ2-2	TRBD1	TGTGCTAGTGGTTTGGTAAAGACAGGGGGCCATTCCGGGGAGCTGTTTTTT	CASGLVKTGGHSGELFF
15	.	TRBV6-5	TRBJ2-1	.	TGTGCCAGCAGTTTGGTAAGCCGTAACCACAATGAGCAGTTCTTC	CASSLVSRNHNEQFF
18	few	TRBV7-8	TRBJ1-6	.	TGTGCCAGCAGCCCCGGGGGTCGGTTCGTCTCCTATAATTCACCCCTCCACTTT	CASSPGGRFVSYNSPLHF